This T cell receptor (beta chain) is from a study of blood T cell repertoires in COVID-19. About the research overall: COVID-19 samples from acute and convalescent phases originated in the United States, Italy and Spain. PBMCs, B-cell-depleted T cells, or T cells provided the cDNA or gDNA that made up the material.

This CDR3 contains 13 residues. Per the germline V gene, CDR1 is SSHAT and CDR2 is FNYEAQ (reference sequence). Concerning this clone itself: At one boundary the junction diverges from the germline segment, which might be a read error.

The authors' processing: Nucleated cell number was recorded as an estimate derived from reference gene primer amplification. Assay: immunoSEQ multiplex PCR; the TCRdb copy retains only in-frame clones and omits some. From that table come the V and J calls and clone size; the DNA was used to work out D and trimming. The repertoire includes about 65,000 clones, roughly 92% of them detected once, and about 3.1% sits in the top ten. The chain carries TRBV7-7 and TRBJ2-5; TRBD2 agrees at 8 bases. The TCR sequence derives from a man aged 65-85 years with active COVID-19. Sequenced: peripheral blood. The CDR3 reads CASSLAGLETQYF. The CDR3 nucleotides are TGTGCTAGCAGCTTAGCGGGGCTAGAGACCCAGTACTTC.